This TCR beta chain was recorded in a study of neurological immune-mediated disorders. Notes on the study in general: No CDR3 amino acid sequences recurred among expanded clones across subjects, suggesting private repertoires in all groups. Phylogenetic grouping assigned the repertoires of 18 of 34 multiple sclerosis patients to a single related-CDR3 cluster, which may represent a signature.

Source material was 2 million unsorted PBMCs, stored at -80 °C in RNAlater. V was shortened by 6 bases and J by 4 bases, with 16 bases between the two germline ends. Germline V gene sequence: CDR1 SGHRS, CDR2 YFSETQ. The CDR3 has 14 residues. Synthesis of cDNA was performed by 5'RACE using 10-nucleotide random UMIs. TCRdb reanalysed the 5' RACE reads using MiXCR and keeps one entry per CDR3 protein. The sample consists of about 66,000 distinct CDR3 sequences, 3.4% of them appearing once. This clonotype was recorded at least ten times. Its antigen is unidentified. Sequenced material: PBMCs. The chain links TRBV5-1 to TRBJ1-2; D is possibly TRBD1 (5 bases). This clonotype was sampled from a man in his forties with multiple sclerosis. The CDR3 here is CASTKDRTPYGYTF. The CDR3 DNA sequence: TGCGCCAGCACGAAAGACAGAACCCCCTATGGCTACACCTTC.